A selection of T cell receptor beta chains follows, all from one sample in a study of T cell responses to AZD1222 COVID-19 vaccine. Clones were sequenced by immunoSEQ multiplex PCR, and TCRdb holds only the in-frame ones, with some missing. The repertoire has about 160,000 clones, 85% to 90% of them found once; the top ten carry about 6.9%. Sequencing used peripheral blood, obtained on day 0 of AZD1222 vaccination. The source of these receptors is an adult in good health. CDR3s leave out the opening cysteine and the closing phenylalanine or tryptophan.

>TRBV6-6|TRBJ1-2
ASSPMRGDYGYT
>TRBV7-7|TRBJ2-5
ASSLFSGTSGAGGKETQY
>TRBV28|TRBJ1-2
ASSFERVYGYT
>TRBV19|TRBJ1-1
ASSVPGMNTEAF
>TRBV7-8|TRBJ2-2
ASSFIIAGGDGELF
>TRBV19|TRBJ2-7
ASSIILAGRYEQY
>TRBV5-1|TRBJ1-2
ASSIGETNYGYT
>TRBV6-1|TRBJ1-3
ASSEESGNTIY
>TRBV5-5|TRBJ2-2
ASSFGGGAMNTGELF
>TRBV18|TRBJ1-1
ASSPATEAF
>TRBV4-2|TRBJ1-4
ASSQEGLSTNEKLF
>TRBV13|TRBJ2-2
ASREGNPGELF
>TRBV6-5|TRBJ2-7
ASSYSEGPPYEQY
>TRBV27|TRBJ1-2
ASSLRGSNYGYT
>TRBV29-1|TRBJ2-2
SVFRDTGELF
>TRBV6-5|TRBJ1-4
ASSSRGQDNEKLF
>TRBV18|TRBJ2-2
ASPGPLNTGELF